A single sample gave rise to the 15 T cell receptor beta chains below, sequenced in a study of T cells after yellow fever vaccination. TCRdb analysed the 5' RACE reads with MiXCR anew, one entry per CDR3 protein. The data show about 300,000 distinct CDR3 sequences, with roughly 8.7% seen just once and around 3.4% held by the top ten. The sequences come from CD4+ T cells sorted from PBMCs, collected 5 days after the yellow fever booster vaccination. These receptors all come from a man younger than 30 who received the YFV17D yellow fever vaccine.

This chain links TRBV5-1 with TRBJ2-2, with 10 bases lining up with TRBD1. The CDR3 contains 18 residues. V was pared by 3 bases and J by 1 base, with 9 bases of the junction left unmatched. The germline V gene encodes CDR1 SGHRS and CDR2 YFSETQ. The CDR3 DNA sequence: TGCGCCAGCAGCTCCTACCGGGACAGGGGTGAGAACACCGGGGAGCTGTTTTTT. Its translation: CASSSYRDRGENTGELFF.

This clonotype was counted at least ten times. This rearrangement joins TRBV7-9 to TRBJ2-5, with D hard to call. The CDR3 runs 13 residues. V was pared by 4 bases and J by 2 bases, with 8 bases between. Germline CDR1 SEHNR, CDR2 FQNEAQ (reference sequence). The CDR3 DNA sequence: TGTGCCAGCAGCTGGGCTGGACAAGAGACCCAGTACTTC. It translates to CASSWAGQETQYF.

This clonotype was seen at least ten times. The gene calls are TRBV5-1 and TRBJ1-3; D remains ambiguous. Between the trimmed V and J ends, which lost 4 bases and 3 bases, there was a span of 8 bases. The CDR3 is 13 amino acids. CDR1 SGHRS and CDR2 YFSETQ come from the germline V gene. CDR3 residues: CASSPVLGNTIYF. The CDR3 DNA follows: TGCGCCAGCAGCCCCGTCCTTGGAAACACCATATATTTT.

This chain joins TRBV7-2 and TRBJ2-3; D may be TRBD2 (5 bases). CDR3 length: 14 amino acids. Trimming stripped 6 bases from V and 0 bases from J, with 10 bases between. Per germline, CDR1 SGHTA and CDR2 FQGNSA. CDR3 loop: CASRWRVSTDTQYF. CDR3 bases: TGTGCCAGCAGGTGGCGGGTTAGCACAGATACGCAGTATTTT.

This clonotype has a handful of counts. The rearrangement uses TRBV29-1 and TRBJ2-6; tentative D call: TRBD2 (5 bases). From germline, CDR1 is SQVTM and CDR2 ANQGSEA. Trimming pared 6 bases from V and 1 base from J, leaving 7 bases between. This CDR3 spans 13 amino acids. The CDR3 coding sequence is TGCAGCGTCCGGGGTTCTGGGGCCAACGTCCTGACTTTC. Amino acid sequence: CSVRGSGANVLTF.

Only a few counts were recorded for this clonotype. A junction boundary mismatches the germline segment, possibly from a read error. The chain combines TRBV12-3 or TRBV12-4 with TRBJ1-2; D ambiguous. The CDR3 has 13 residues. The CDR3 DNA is TGTGCCAGCAGTCCCCCTCGTCGAGACGGCGGTTTCTTC. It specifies CASSPPRRDGGFF.

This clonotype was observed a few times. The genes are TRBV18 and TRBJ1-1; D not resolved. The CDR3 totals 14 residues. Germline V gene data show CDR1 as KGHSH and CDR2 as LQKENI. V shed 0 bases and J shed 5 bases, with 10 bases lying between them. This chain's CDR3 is CASSPPGQRTEAFF. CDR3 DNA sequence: TGTGCCAGCTCACCACCAGGGCAGAGGACTGAAGCTTTCTTT. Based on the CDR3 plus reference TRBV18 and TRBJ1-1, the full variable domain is NAGVMQNPRHLVRRRGQEARLRCSPMKGHSHVYWYRQLPEEGLKFMVYLQKENIIDESGMPKERFSAEFPKEGPSILRIQQVVRGDSAAYFCASSPPGQRTEAFFGQGTRLTVV.

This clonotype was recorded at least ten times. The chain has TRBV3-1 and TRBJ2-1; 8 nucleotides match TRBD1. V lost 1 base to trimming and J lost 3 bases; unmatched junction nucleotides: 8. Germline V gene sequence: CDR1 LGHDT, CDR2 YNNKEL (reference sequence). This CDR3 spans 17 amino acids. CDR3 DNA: TGTGCCAGCAGCCAAGGTCTCCGAGACAGGGGCTACAATGAGCAGTTCTTC. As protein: CASSQGLRDRGYNEQFF.

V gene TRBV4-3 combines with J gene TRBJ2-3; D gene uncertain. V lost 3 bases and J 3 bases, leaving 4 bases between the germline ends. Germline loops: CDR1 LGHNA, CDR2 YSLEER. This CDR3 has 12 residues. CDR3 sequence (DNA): TGCGCCAGCAGCCAGTTTACAGATACGCAGTATTTT. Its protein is CASSQFTDTQYF.

The CDR3 sequence is CASTWSGGADREQYF. The CDR3 region has the DNA TGTGCCAGCACCTGGAGCGGGGGGGCCGACCGCGAGCAGTACTTC. The chain has TRBV12-3 or TRBV12-4 and TRBJ2-7, with 10 nucleotides matching TRBD2. CDR3 size: 15 residues. Trimming at V came to 7 bases and at J to 6 bases, leaving 12 bases not matched to a gene.

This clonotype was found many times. The CDR3 coding sequence is TGCAGCGTCCTCCGGACAGCCTACGAGCAGTACTTC. Its translation: CSVLRTAYEQYF. The chain joins TRBV29-1 to TRBJ2-7; weak D call: TRBD1 (6 bases). Trimming shortened V by 6 bases and J by 2 bases, and 11 bases separated the two germline ends. The CDR3 is made up of 12 amino acids. Germline lookup yields CDR1 SQVTM and CDR2 ANQGSEA.

The CDR3 sequence is CASTGTSTDTQYF. CDR3 DNA: TGTGCCAGCACCGGGACGAGCACAGATACGCAGTATTTT. The chain couples TRBV27 to TRBJ2-3; the D call may be TRBD1 or TRBD2 (5 bases each). Germline V gene sequence: CDR1 MNHEY, CDR2 SMNVEV (reference sequence). V lost 7 bases and J 0 bases, leaving 8 bases between the germline ends. The CDR3 covers 13 residues.

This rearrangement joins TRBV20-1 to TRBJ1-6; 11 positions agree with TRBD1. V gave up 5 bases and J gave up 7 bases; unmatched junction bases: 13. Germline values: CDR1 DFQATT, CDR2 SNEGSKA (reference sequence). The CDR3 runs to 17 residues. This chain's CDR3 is CSAQNFGQGARNSPLHF. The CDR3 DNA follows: TGCAGTGCTCAAAACTTCGGACAGGGGGCGCGGAATTCACCCCTCCACTTT.

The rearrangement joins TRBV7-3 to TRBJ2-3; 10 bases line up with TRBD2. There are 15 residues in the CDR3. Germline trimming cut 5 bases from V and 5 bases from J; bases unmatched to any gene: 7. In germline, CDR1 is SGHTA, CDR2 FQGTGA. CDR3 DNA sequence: TGTGCCAGCAGCCGAGCGGGGGGGACAGGAGATACGCAGTATTTT. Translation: CASSRAGGTGDTQYF.

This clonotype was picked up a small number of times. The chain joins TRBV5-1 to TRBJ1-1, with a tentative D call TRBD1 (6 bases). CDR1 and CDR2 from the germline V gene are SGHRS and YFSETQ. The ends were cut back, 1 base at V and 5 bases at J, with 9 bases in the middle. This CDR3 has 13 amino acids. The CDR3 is CASSLTGLTEAFF. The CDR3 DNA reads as TGCGCCAGCAGCTTGACAGGGTTGACTGAAGCTTTCTTT.